What follows are 24 T cell receptor beta chains derived from one specimen sequenced in a study of T cells in Graves' hyperthyroidism and ophthalmopathy. Amplification yielded TCR beta CDR3 regions, with RNA transcripts as the source. HTBI primers were employed in a first-round RT-PCR of the TCR CDR3. TCRdb reprocessed the multiplex PCR reads via MiXCR and lists one record per CDR3 protein. The table records nearly 600,000 distinct CDR3 sequences, approximately 15% of them present only once. The specimen was blood. The receptors derive from a woman aged 25 to 39 with Graves' hyperthyroidism that later progressed to Graves' ophthalmopathy.

This clonotype was counted ten times or more. The chain combines TRBV29-1 with TRBJ2-6; 9 bases are shared with TRBD1. Germline V gene sequence: CDR1 SQVTM, CDR2 ANQGSEA. The CDR3 has 15 amino acids. Trimming removed 8 bases from V and 0 bases from J; junction bases left unmatched: 5. In DNA form, the CDR3 reads TGCAGCACTGGACAGGGGAGCTCTGGGGCCAACGTCCTGACTTTC. Translated: CSTGQGSSGANVLTF.

The chain is built from TRBV27 and TRBJ1-2; 9 bases are shared with TRBD1. Trimming removed 5 bases from V and 3 bases from J; junction bases left unmatched: 10. Germline V gene lookup returns CDR1 MNHEY and CDR2 SMNVEV (reference sequence). The CDR3 loop spans 16 amino acids. CDR3: CASSTTGGTRDYGYTF. The CDR3 DNA reads TGTGCCAGCAGTACGACAGGGGGAACTAGGGACTATGGCTACACCTTC.

This clonotype was seen only a few times. The chain joins TRBV7-9 to TRBJ2-7; D gene ambiguous. V gave up 1 base and J gave up 0 bases, with 22 bases separating them. Germline CDR1 is SEHNR and CDR2 is FQNEAQ (reference sequence). The CDR3 consists of 19 residues. The CDR3 spells CASSLGPLPQPVSSYEQYF. CDR3 bases: TGTGCCAGCAGCTTAGGCCCGCTACCACAACCCGTGAGCTCCTACGAGCAGTACTTC.

This clonotype has a count of ten or more. This rearrangement joins TRBV2 to TRBJ1-2; D call uncertain. In germline, CDR1 is SNHLY, CDR2 FYNNEI. V was pared by 1 base and J by 2 bases, with 5 bases between. CDR3 length: 13 residues. The CDR3 DNA reads TGTGCCAGCAGTGAAGTAGGGAACTATGGCTACACCTTC. Its protein product is CASSEVGNYGYTF.

This clonotype was observed at least ten times. V gene TRBV24-1 combines with J gene TRBJ2-5; tentatively, D is TRBD1 (5 bases). Trimming removed 2 bases at V and 5 bases at J, with 11 bases between. This CDR3 region has 14 residues. Germline lookup yields CDR1 KGHDR and CDR2 SFDVKD. The CDR3: CATSDSRVLETQYF. The DNA for the CDR3 is TGTGCCACCAGTGATTCCAGGGTTTTGGAGACCCAGTACTTC.

This clonotype came up many times. The V gene is TRBV9, the J gene TRBJ2-2; D is possibly TRBD2 (5 bases). This CDR3 spans 17 amino acids. V was pared by 0 bases and J by 3 bases, with 15 bases between. Germline CDR1 and CDR2: SGDLS and YYNGEE. The CDR3 loop reads CASSVDVSADYTGELFF. Here the CDR3 DNA reads TGTGCCAGCAGCGTAGATGTATCGGCGGACTACACCGGGGAGCTGTTTTTT.

This chain connects TRBV20-1 to TRBJ2-5; maybe TRBD2 (5 bases). This CDR3 contains 13 residues. V lost 2 bases and J lost 6, with 13 bases in between. CDR1 is DFQATT and CDR2 is SNEGSKA in the germline V gene (reference sequence). CDR3 region: CSARPLAIKTQYF. CDR3 DNA: TGCAGTGCTAGACCATTAGCGATAAAGACCCAGTACTTC.

The table lists this clonotype with a few counts. This rearrangement joins TRBV19 to TRBJ2-2; 7 bases agree with TRBD2. Germline trimming cut 5 bases from V and 5 bases from J; bases unmatched to any gene: 26. The germline CDR1 and CDR2 sequences are LNHDA and SQIVND (reference sequence). The CDR3 contains 21 residues. CDR3 nucleotides: TGTGCCAGTAGTTTCGAAGGGCTTGTTCTAAGGCGGGAGTTAAGGACCGGGGAGCTGTTTTTT. Amino acids: CASSFEGLVLRRELRTGELFF. Full variable domain (remainder filled in from reference TRBV19 and TRBJ2-2): DGGITQSPKYLFRKEGQNVTLSCEQNLNHDAMYWYRQDPGQGLRLIYYSQIVNDFQKGDIAEGYSVSREKKESFPLTVTSAQKNPTAFYLCASSFEGLVLRRELRTGELFFGEGSRLTVL.

Comment on this clonotype: A read error is likely here: a far larger clone is one base away. J is TRBJ1-2 and V is TRBV18; tentatively, D is TRBD1 (5 bases). This CDR3 has 12 amino acids. Germline assignment: CDR1 KGHSH and CDR2 LQKENI. The CDR3 nucleotides read TGTGCCGGCTCCACGGGGGATTATGGCTACACCTTC. Translation: CAGSTGDYGYTF.

This clonotype was counted ten times or more. The chain joins TRBV2 to TRBJ2-4, with D perhaps matching TRBD1 or TRBD2 (5 bases each). V shed 6 bases and J shed 6 bases, with 21 bases lying between them. The CDR3 totals 16 residues. Germline CDR1 reads SNHLY; CDR2 reads FYNNEI. The CDR3 DNA follows: TGTGCCAGCAGAGCCCCGGGACCCGGAGGCGGAAACATTCAGTACTTC. Its translation is CASRAPGPGGGNIQYF. The complete variable domain, with remaining parts taken from reference TRBV2 and TRBJ2-4, reads EPEVTQTPSHQVTQMGQEVILRCVPISNHLYFYWYRQILGQKVEFLVSFYNNEISEKSEIFDDQFSVERPDGSNFTLKIRSTKLEDSAMYFCASRAPGPGGGNIQYFGAGTRLSVL.

With regard to this clonotype: Germline and junction disagree at one end, which may indicate a read error. The chain is built from TRBV4-2 and TRBJ1-6; unclear D gene. The CDR3 spans 17 residues. Germline V CDR1 and CDR2: LGHNA, YNFKEQ. CDR3 protein: CASSQDEGVYYHSPLHF. CDR3 DNA: TGTGCCAGCAGCCAAGATGAGGGAGTTTACTATCATTCACCCCTCCACTTT.

This clonotype was seen at least ten times. The genes are TRBV20-1 and TRBJ2-1; weak D call: TRBD2 (5 bases). The germline CDR1 and CDR2 sequences are DFQATT and SNEGSKA (reference sequence). The V end was cut by 5 bases, the J end by 8 bases, with 13 bases between. The length of the CDR3 is 12 residues. Here the CDR3 reads CSAPEVSDEQFF. Here the CDR3 DNA reads TGCAGTGCTCCTGAGGTTAGCGATGAGCAGTTCTTC.

This chain uses TRBV7-3 with TRBJ1-5; no reliable D call. Germline V gene lookup returns CDR1 SGHTA and CDR2 FQGTGA. Trimming pared 8 bases from V and 7 bases from J, leaving 12 bases between. This CDR3 comprises 12 residues. CDR3 residues: CASPRVYQPQHF. CDR3 nucleotide sequence: TGTGCCAGCCCACGGGTCTACCAGCCCCAGCATTTT.

This clonotype was seen ten or more times. The CDR3 sequence is CSTSPGLAGNTGELFF. As DNA, the CDR3 is TGCAGTACCTCCCCGGGACTAGCGGGGAACACCGGGGAGCTGTTTTTT. The chain joins TRBV20-1 to TRBJ2-2, with TRBD2 identical over 12 bases. The CDR3 totals 16 residues. V lost 8 bases, J lost 1 base, and 8 bases stayed unmatched. Germline V gene lookup returns CDR1 DFQATT and CDR2 SNEGSKA (reference sequence).

In this sample, this clonotype turned up many times. The V call is TRBV11-2, the J call TRBJ2-5; D is ambiguous. Trimming removed 5 bases from V and 10 bases from J, with 5 bases in between. This CDR3 comprises 9 residues. CDR1 and CDR2 from the germline V gene are SGHAT and FQNNGV. The DNA for the CDR3 is TGTGCCAGCAGCCCCCACCAGTACTTC. Its protein is CASSPHQYF. Filled out from reference TRBV11-2 and TRBJ2-5, the complete variable domain reads EAGVAQSPRYKIIEKRQSVAFWCNPISGHATLYWYQQILGQGPKLLIQFQNNGVVDDSQLPKDRFSAERLKGVDSTLKIQPAKLEDSAVYLCASSPHQYFGPGTRLLVL.

A remark on this clonotype: This is likely a read error, given that the CDR3 carries no conserved phenylalanine or tryptophan at its end. The chain's CDR3 is CSGTGSYWETQYL. The CDR3 coding sequence is TGCAGTGGGACAGGGTCTTACTGGGAGACCCAGTACCTC. This chain uses TRBV20-1 with TRBJ2-5, with 8 bases fitting TRBD1. Germline values: CDR1 DFQATT, CDR2 SNEGSKA (reference sequence). CDR3 length: 13 residues. The V segment lost 7 bases and the J segment 5 bases; nucleotides outside the gene matches: 9.

This clonotype occurred many times. The V call is TRBV28, the J call TRBJ2-7, with TRBD2 identical over 10 bases. The CDR3 runs to 15 residues. The germline V gene encodes CDR1 MDHEN and CDR2 SYDVKM. The V and J ends lost 5 bases and 3 bases, in that order; junction bases with no gene match: 7. The CDR3 loop is CASSQIAGGDYEQYF. CDR3 in DNA: TGTGCCAGCAGTCAAATAGCGGGAGGTGACTACGAGCAGTACTTC.

Concerning this clonotype itself: Since a much larger clone is just one base distant, this may be a read error. J is TRBJ2-3 and V is TRBV30, with TRBD2 matching 7 bases. The CDR3 totals 16 residues. The germline gives CDR1 GTSNPN, CDR2 SVGIG (reference sequence). The CDR3 DNA reads TGTGCCTGGAGTGTACTTCGGGGGGATTGGGAAGATGCGCAGTATTTT. It yields the protein CAWSVLRGDWEDAQYF. Based on the CDR3 plus reference TRBV30 and TRBJ2-3, the full variable domain is SQTIHQWPATLVQPVGSPLSLECTVEGTSNPNLYWYRQAAGRGLQLLFYSVGIGQISSEVPQNLSASRPQDRQFILSSKKLLLSDSGFYLCAWSVLRGDWEDAQYFGPGTRLTVL.

This clonotype was counted many times. The chain employs TRBV10-3 and TRBJ1-1, with unresolved D. This CDR3 has 13 amino acids. Per germline, CDR1 ENHRY and CDR2 SYGVKD. Trimming cost V 4 bases and J 0 bases, with 6 bases left between them. The CDR3 loop is CAISATVNTEAFF. Written as DNA, the CDR3 is TGTGCCATCAGTGCCACAGTGAACACTGAAGCTTTCTTT.

V is TRBV6-1 and J is TRBJ1-2; weak D call: TRBD1 (6 bases). Germline V lookup: CDR1 MNHNS, CDR2 SASEGT. Trimming left V 1 base short and J 0 bases short, with 12 bases between. This CDR3 contains 16 residues. The CDR3 DNA follows: TGTGCCAGCAGTGAAGGAGACAGGATATCTAACTATGGCTACACCTTC. This codes for CASSEGDRISNYGYTF.

This clonotype was recorded at least ten times. A junction boundary mismatches the germline segment, possibly from a read error. V usage is TRBV28 and J usage is TRBJ2-7; 7 positions agree with TRBD2. The CDR3 extends over 14 amino acids. Germline loops: CDR1 MDHEN, CDR2 SYDVKM. The CDR3 bases are TGTGCCAGCAGTCCCCCGGGACTAATATTATGGAGGGACTTC. This codes for CASSPPGLILWRDF.

This clonotype was seen many times. V usage is TRBV6-2 or TRBV6-3 and J usage is TRBJ2-5, with 9 nucleotides matching TRBD1. J was trimmed by 3 bases and V by 6 bases; bases with no gene match: 8. Germline loops: CDR1 MNHEY, CDR2 SVGEGT. The CDR3 consists of 15 residues. The CDR3 sequence: CASRAPGTGKETQYF. DNA for the CDR3: TGTGCCAGCAGAGCCCCCGGGACAGGGAAAGAGACCCAGTACTTC.

This rearrangement joins TRBV28 to TRBJ2-2; D gene ambiguous. V was clipped by 3 bases and J by 9 bases, with 8 bases between them. The CDR3 extends over 12 amino acids. In germline, CDR1 is MDHEN, CDR2 SYDVKM. CDR3 protein: CASSFLSRELFF. Here the CDR3 DNA reads TGTGCCAGCAGTTTCTTATCCAGGGAGCTGTTTTTT.

This clonotype appeared many times. The chain recombines TRBV29-1 with TRBJ2-7; 14 bases are a match to TRBD2. Looked up from germline, CDR1 is SQVTM and CDR2 is ANQGSEA. The CDR3 contains 18 residues. The J segment lost 4 bases and the V segment lost 5 bases, leaving 16 bases of the junction unmatched. The CDR3 region is CSVSQGSRLAGGRYEQYF. The CDR3 DNA reads as TGCAGCGTTTCCCAGGGGTCCAGACTAGCGGGAGGGCGGTACGAGCAGTACTTC.